These 4 T cell receptor beta chains were sequenced from one sample in a study of shared clonotypes between healthy human individuals. Using immunoSEQ multiplex PCR, the repertoire was profiled, and TCRdb retains in-frame clones only, with some absent. The sample consists of approximately 2.5 million clones, 90% to 95% of them appearing once. Source material: naive CD4+ T cells sorted from blood. The subset here: CD45RA+ positively selected. These receptors came from a man aged 18 to 30 in good health.

The V and J genes are TRBV6-6 and TRBJ1-4, with unresolved D. There are 15 residues in the CDR3. Trimming shortened V by 9 bases and J by 0 bases, and 14 bases separated the two germline ends. From germline, CDR1 is MNHNY and CDR2 SVGAGI (reference sequence). In DNA, the CDR3 is TGTGCCAGTGTCCGGGGTAGTACAACTAATGAAAAACTGTTTTTT. This codes for CASVRGSTTNEKLFF.

J is TRBJ1-2 and V is TRBV4-1; 10 bases agree with TRBD1. CDR1 and CDR2 from the germline V gene are MGHRA and YSYEKL. CDR3 size: 18 residues. Trimming at V came to 0 bases and at J to 4 bases, leaving 11 bases not matched to a gene. DNA of the CDR3: TGCGCCAGCAGCCAAGATACCCCCGACAGGGGGCCCGGCTATGGCTACACCTTC. Its protein product is CASSQDTPDRGPGYGYTF.

The sample holds one count of this clone. The J gene is TRBJ2-2, the V gene TRBV18; D possibly uses TRBD1 or TRBD2 (6 bases each). Trimming cost V 3 bases and J 5 bases, with 22 bases left between them. The CDR3 runs 18 residues. Germline lookup yields CDR1 KGHSH and CDR2 LQKENI. DNA for the CDR3: TGTGCCAGCTCACCCCCGGACAGTAGCGGAGGGGGTACCGGGGAGCTGTTTTTT. Protein product: CASSPPDSSGGGTGELFF.

Comment on this clone: Other nucleotide sequences in the sample specify the same CDR3. The chain recombines TRBV10-1 with TRBJ2-5; D unclear. V was trimmed by 4 bases and J by 5 bases, leaving 8 bases between them. The CDR3 sequence is 12 residues long. CDR1 is WNHNN and CDR2 is SYGVQD in the germline V gene (reference sequence). The CDR3 spells CASSGGGETQYF. The CDR3 DNA reads TGCGCCAGCAGTGGGGGTGGCGAGACCCAGTACTTC.